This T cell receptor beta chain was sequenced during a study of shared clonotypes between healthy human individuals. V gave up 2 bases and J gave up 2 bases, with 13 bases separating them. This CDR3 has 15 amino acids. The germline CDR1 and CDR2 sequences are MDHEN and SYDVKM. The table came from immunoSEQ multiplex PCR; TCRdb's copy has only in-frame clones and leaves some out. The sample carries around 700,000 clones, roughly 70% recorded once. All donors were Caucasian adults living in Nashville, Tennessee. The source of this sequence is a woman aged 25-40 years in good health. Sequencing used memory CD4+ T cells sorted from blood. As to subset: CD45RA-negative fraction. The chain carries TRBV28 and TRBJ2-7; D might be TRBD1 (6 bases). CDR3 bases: TGTGCCAGCAGTTTACCCGCCGCAGGGGCCTACGAGCAGTACTTC. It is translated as CASSLPAAGAYEQYF.